These 17 T cell receptor beta chains came from one sample sequenced in a study of cytomegalovirus exposure and HLA in healthy donors. The PCR was carried out with 60 Vbeta primers and 13 Jbeta primers. Sequencing used immunoSEQ multiplex PCR; TCRdb keeps in-frame clones, though not all of them. The sample lists 130,000 to 150,000 clones; over 80% were seen once. The sample comprised PBMCs. These receptors were obtained from a woman in her 30s in good health and CMV-seronegative.

J is TRBJ1-6 and V is TRBV5-6, with a weak D call TRBD1 (5 bases). The CDR3 runs to 16 residues. Germline CDR1 SGHDT, CDR2 YYEEEE. V lost 5 bases and J lost 1, with 13 bases in between. The CDR3 reads CASRAGGSSYNSPLHF. The CDR3 nucleotides read TGTGCCAGCAGGGCGGGGGGGTCTTCCTATAATTCACCCCTCCACTTT.

This rearrangement joins TRBV5-1 to TRBJ1-1; TRBD1 aligns across 7 bases. Germline CDR1 SGHRS, CDR2 YFSETQ. Losses at the gene ends were 4 bases for V and 4 bases for J; bases not matched to a gene: 10. CDR3 length: 15 residues. CDR3 in DNA: TGCGCCAGCAGCGGGCGACAGGGTTCGGGCACTGAAGCTTTCTTT. Amino acids: CASSGRQGSGTEAFF.

The chain uses TRBV13 and TRBJ1-2; no reliable D call. The CDR3 loop spans 14 amino acids. The V gene's germline CDR1 is PRHDT and CDR2 FYEKMQ (reference sequence). V lost 3 bases and J lost 4, with 12 bases in between. This CDR3 reads CASSLGSNPYGYTF. In DNA, the CDR3 is TGTGCCAGCAGCTTGGGCAGCAACCCCTATGGCTACACCTTC.

In its sample, this clone was seen a few times. The chain uses TRBV10-3 and TRBJ2-7, with 9 nucleotides matching TRBD1. V dropped 3 bases and J dropped 5; count of bases not matched to a gene: 8. The CDR3 totals 15 residues. Per germline, CDR1 ENHRY and CDR2 SYGVKD. The DNA of the CDR3 is TGTGCCATCAGTGATTTAACAGGGGGCGTCGACGAGCAGTACTTC. This gives the protein CAISDLTGGVDEQYF.

The CDR3 coding sequence is TGTGCCAGCAGCCTAGACAGTAGCTCCTATAATTCACCCCTCCACTTT. Translated: CASSLDSSSYNSPLHF. This chain joins TRBV7-9 and TRBJ1-6, with TRBD1 as a possible D gene (5 bases). Trimming removed 5 bases at V and 0 bases at J, with 11 bases between. This CDR3 comprises 16 residues. The V gene's germline CDR1 is SEHNR and CDR2 FQNEAQ (reference sequence).

The chain uses TRBV27 and TRBJ2-5; perhaps TRBD1 as D (6 bases). The DNA end favors TRBJ2-7, so the J call may be wrong. In germline, CDR1 is MNHEY, CDR2 SMNVEV (reference sequence). The CDR3 has 15 amino acids. The CDR3 is CASSLRQAGSYEQYF. DNA of the CDR3: TGTGCCAGCAGTTTACGACAGGCGGGCTCCTACGAGCAGTACTTC.

The chain employs TRBV4-3 and TRBJ1-2; 8 bases are shared with TRBD1. The germline V gene has CDR1 LGHNA and CDR2 YSLEER. The V gene end was trimmed by 3 bases and the J gene end by 6 bases; junction bases not matched to a gene: 9. The CDR3 runs 15 residues. The CDR3 DNA follows: TGCGCCAGCAGCCATCGGACAGGGCGTTTACATGGCTACACCTTC. This encodes CASSHRTGRLHGYTF.

This chain uses TRBV2 with TRBJ2-7; 7 bases agree with TRBD1. V was pared by 5 bases and J by 3 bases, with 10 bases of the junction left unmatched. Germline CDR1 is SNHLY and CDR2 is FYNNEI. The CDR3 covers 15 residues. CDR3 sequence (DNA): TGTGCCAGCAGTAGAAACAGGGGTGCCGGCTACGAGCAGTACTTC. Translated: CASSRNRGAGYEQYF.

The rearrangement joins TRBV6-5 to TRBJ1-6; no firm D call. Germline loops: CDR1 MNHEY, CDR2 SVGAGI. The CDR3 runs 13 residues. V was clipped by 2 bases and J by 7 bases, with 6 bases between them. In nucleotides, the CDR3 is TGTGCCAGCAGTTACCGGGAAAATTCACCCCTCCACTTT. Encoded protein: CASSYRENSPLHF.

V gene TRBV18 combines with J gene TRBJ1-5; D not resolved. This CDR3 is built from 14 residues. Trimming removed 3 bases at V and 2 bases at J, with 8 bases between. Per the germline V gene, CDR1 is KGHSH and CDR2 is LQKENI. CDR3 protein: CASSPTAGNQPQHF. DNA of the CDR3: TGTGCCAGCTCACCCACAGCGGGCAATCAGCCCCAGCATTTT.

V and J are TRBV5-1 and TRBJ2-5, with 11 bases that match TRBD2. Germline CDR1 SGHRS, CDR2 YFSETQ. The V gene end was trimmed by 5 bases and the J gene end by 0 bases; junction bases not matched to a gene: 3. The CDR3 consists of 15 residues. CDR3 nucleotides: TGCGCCAGCAGTAGACTAGCGGGGCACCAAGAGACCCAGTACTTC. Translating it yields CASSRLAGHQETQYF.

The CDR3 DNA reads TGTGCCAGCAGTGAATGGACAGGGGCGACTAATGAAAAACTGTTTTTT. Translation: CASSEWTGATNEKLFF. The rearrangement uses TRBV6-1 and TRBJ1-4; TRBD1 aligns across 9 bases. This CDR3 is 16 amino acids long. Germline lookup yields CDR1 MNHNS and CDR2 SASEGT. J gave up 2 bases and V 2 bases, and 3 bases lay outside the gene matches.

The chain employs TRBV27 and TRBJ2-1; D remains unclear. V lost 4 bases and J 6 bases, leaving 4 bases between the germline ends. Looked up from germline, CDR1 is MNHEY and CDR2 is SMNVEV (reference sequence). This CDR3 contains 11 residues. CDR3 nucleotides: TGTGCCAGCAGTTCATTCAATGAGCAGTTCTTC. Its protein is CASSSFNEQFF.

The genes are TRBV19 and TRBJ2-1; 8 positions match TRBD2. CDR3 size: 15 residues. Germline trimming cut 6 bases from V and 8 bases from J; bases unmatched to any gene: 12. The germline gives CDR1 LNHDA, CDR2 SQIVND (reference sequence). CDR3 loop: CASSTPGLVTHEQFF. The CDR3 coding sequence is TGTGCCAGTAGCACTCCGGGACTAGTTACCCATGAGCAGTTCTTC.

The CDR3 loop reads CASSVAPLAGGNAGELFF. The CDR3 coding sequence is TGTGCCAGCAGCGTAGCGCCTCTAGCGGGGGGTAACGCCGGGGAGCTGTTTTTT. V and J are TRBV9 and TRBJ2-2; 11 bases fit TRBD2. Per the germline V gene, CDR1 is SGDLS and CDR2 is YYNGEE. The V gene end was trimmed by 0 bases and the J gene end by 6 bases; junction bases not matched to a gene: 10. This CDR3 comprises 18 residues.

This chain uses TRBV10-3 with TRBJ2-1; a weak D match, TRBD1 (6 bases). The CDR3 extends over 14 amino acids. Germline assignment: CDR1 ENHRY and CDR2 SYGVKD. V was cut by 5 bases and J by 4 bases, with 12 bases left in between. This CDR3 reads CAISTGTLYNEQFF. As DNA, the CDR3 is TGTGCCATCAGTACCGGGACACTGTACAATGAGCAGTTCTTC.

This clone came up once. This chain joins TRBV7-8 and TRBJ2-6, with TRBD1 matching 8 bases. The CDR3 is 17 amino acids. V dropped 5 bases and J dropped 2; count of bases not matched to a gene: 8. The germline V gene encodes CDR1 SGHVS and CDR2 FQNEAQ. Here the CDR3 reads CASSPRQGNAGANVLTF. The CDR3 DNA reads TGTGCCAGCAGCCCTAGACAGGGGAACGCTGGGGCCAACGTCCTGACTTTC.